The TCR beta chain under discussion was sequenced for a study of CD8 T cells in Susac syndrome. Germline CDR1 MNHNS, CDR2 SASEGT. The CDR3 totals 14 residues. V was shortened by 3 bases and J by 2 bases, with 10 bases between the two germline ends. An amount of RNA that ranged from roughly 0.5 to 1 ug was reverse transcribed with random hexamers. Amplification of TCR beta CDR3 by immunoSEQ multiplex PCR spanned 54 Vbeta and 13 Jbeta. Via MiXCR, TCRdb re-called the immunoSEQ multiplex PCR reads, giving one row per CDR3 protein. The data hold some 400,000 distinct CDR3 sequences, with more than 80% observed a single time. Negative isolation yielded CD8+ and CD4+ T cells; FACS enriched TEMRA cells.

The sample was CD8+ T cells from PBMCs. The rearrangement joins TRBV6-1 to TRBJ2-5; D is undetermined. The clonotype comes from a human donor with multiple sclerosis. This CDR3 is CASSEEQIQETQYF. The DNA of the CDR3 is TGTGCCAGCAGTGAGGAACAGATACAAGAGACCCAGTACTTC.